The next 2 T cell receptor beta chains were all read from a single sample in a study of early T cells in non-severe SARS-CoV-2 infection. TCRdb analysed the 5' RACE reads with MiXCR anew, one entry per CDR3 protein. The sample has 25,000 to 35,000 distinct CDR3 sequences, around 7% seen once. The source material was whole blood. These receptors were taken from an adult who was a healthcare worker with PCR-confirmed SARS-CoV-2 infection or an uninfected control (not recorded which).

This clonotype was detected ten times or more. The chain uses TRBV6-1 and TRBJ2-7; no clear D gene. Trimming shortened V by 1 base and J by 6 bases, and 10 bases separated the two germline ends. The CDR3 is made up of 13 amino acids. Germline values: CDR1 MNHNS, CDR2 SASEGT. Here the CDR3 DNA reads TGTGCCAGCAGTGAAGTTCGTTTCTCCGAGCAGTACTTC. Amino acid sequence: CASSEVRFSEQYF.

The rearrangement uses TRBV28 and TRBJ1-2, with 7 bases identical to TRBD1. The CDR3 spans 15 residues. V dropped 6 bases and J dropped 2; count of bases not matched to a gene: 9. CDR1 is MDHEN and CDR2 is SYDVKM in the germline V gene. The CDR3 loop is CASRTTGEPNYGYTF. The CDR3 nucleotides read TGTGCCAGCAGAACTACAGGGGAGCCAAACTATGGCTACACCTTC.